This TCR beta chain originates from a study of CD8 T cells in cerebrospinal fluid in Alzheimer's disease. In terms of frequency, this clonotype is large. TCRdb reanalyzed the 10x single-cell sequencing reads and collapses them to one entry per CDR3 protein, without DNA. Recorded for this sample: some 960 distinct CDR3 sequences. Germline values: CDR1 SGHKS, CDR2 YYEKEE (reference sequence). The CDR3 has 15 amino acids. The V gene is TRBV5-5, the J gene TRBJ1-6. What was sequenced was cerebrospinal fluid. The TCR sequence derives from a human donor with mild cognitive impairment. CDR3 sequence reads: CASRTSGGGNSPLHF.